This TCR beta chain comes out of a study of T cell responses to AZD1222 COVID-19 vaccine. Study results and caveats: Most donors were white British and more were female, and clonal diversity was possibly underestimated. At 160-218 and 743-854, vaccine-associated CD4 TCRs were dominant, and they spanned spike.

In regard to this clone: Its antigen is unknown.

This CDR3 is built from 15 residues. The germline V gene has CDR1 SGHRS and CDR2 YFSETQ. Trimming at V came to 0 bases and at J to 4 bases, leaving 5 bases not matched to a gene. Researchers grouped second doses given at about 4 or about 12 weeks into one pool. Assay used: immunoSEQ multiplex PCR; TCRdb lists only in-frame clones, some missing. The table includes around 200,000 clones, 88% detected once. The TCR was taken from an adult who received the AZD1222 COVID-19 vaccine. The specimen was peripheral blood, collected 28 days after the second AZD1222 dose. The chain couples TRBV5-1 to TRBJ2-7; the match to TRBD1 covers 9 bases. This CDR3 is CASSLVDRGLYEQYF. The CDR3, as DNA: TGCGCCAGCAGCTTGGTGGACAGGGGTTTATACGAGCAGTACTTC.